This T cell receptor beta chain originates from a study of shared clonotypes between healthy human individuals (dated by TCRdb to 2020 to 2021). Study-level background: Two women and a few men aged 18 to 49 years were included in the cohort. Blood TCR repertoires of roughly five healthy adults were deeply sequenced to estimate repertoire size and the extent of clonotype sharing between individuals. To increase sequencing depth and limit assay-specific biases, different laboratories used diverse techniques to prepare libraries and sequence TCR repertoires. Per donor, leukapheresis produced somewhere between about 0.9 and 9 billion PBMCs.

Using the deep immunoSEQ assay, TCR CDR3 regions were amplified from genomic DNA by multiplex PCR. Extracted genomic DNA from each cell subset was distributed evenly across all wells of several immunoSEQ 96-well plates, and each plate was treated as a replicate. For unsorted PBMC, each replicate PCR was loaded with about 280 ng genomic DNA, equivalent to 25,000 to 35,000 T cell genomes. Ten immunoSEQ deep assay plates were used to sequence unsorted PBMC genomic DNA. The purified libraries were quantified using a Qubit 3.0 fluorometer, sized with a Bioanalyzer 2100, and then quantified again using the KAPA Library Quantification kit. Every immunoSEQ 96-well plate was sequenced on a dedicated single-read 150-cycle Illumina NextSeq 550 flow cell. Processing in the source paper ran as follows. Because the immunoSEQ output included only junctional sequences and no quality scores, the filtering could not be the same as the filtering used for full-length reads. To assign V/J genes and CDR3, sequences were annotated against IMGT germline references using PyIR, a Python wrapper for IgBLAST v1.9. Any read was removed if the V/J assignment was weak (E-value above 1e-6), the CDR3 was missing, or the read contained stop codons, out-of-frame junctions, or ambiguous translated residues. A V3J clonotype was defined by an identical inferred V gene, J gene, and CDR3 amino acid sequence. The percentage overlap between two repertoires was calculated by dividing the number of shared unique clonotypes by the size of the smaller repertoire. Repertoire richness was assessed with RTK rarefaction, the Chao1 estimator, and Recon v2.1 estimates of unobserved clonotypes. Sourced from immuneACCESS, this table was stored by TCRdb with only in-frame sequences that have V and J called. A share of the clones is absent; for the studies checked, an unresolved V gene accounts for under half, and the remainder has no known explanation. The V and J calls and clone size are taken from that table; D and trimming were inferred from the DNA. Present in this sample are 490,000 or so clones, around 80% of which were seen just once. The ten largest clonotypes hold approximately 12% of the sample.

Healthy HIV-negative adults with no recently reported acute infections or vaccinations were included as donors. All donors were Caucasian adults living in Nashville, Tennessee, USA. For unsorted samples, about 90 million PBMCs were counted and genomic DNA was extracted with the QIAamp DNA Blood Mini kit. After blood collection by leukapheresis, PBMCs were isolated using Ficoll-Histopaque density gradient centrifugation and then cryopreserved in the vapor phase of liquid nitrogen. Beyond this particular receptor, the publication reports: Only blood was sampled, and tissue TCR repertoires likely differ from those in blood. Because the study included a small number of donors, the genetic and exposure-history diversity represented was limited. Pairwise subsampling indicated that sequencing depth was expected to affect the degree of clonotype sharing among donors.

On this clone: Its binding antigen is unknown. It has no much larger one-base neighbor in the sample; base qualities were not kept.

The CDR1 and CDR2 encoded by the germline V gene are SNHLY and FYNNEI. V is cut back by 6 bases and J by 4 bases, with 2 bases in the junction unmatched. Spanning cysteine to phenylalanine, the CDR3 consists of 14 amino acids. Only the CDR3 part of the read is kept: 42 bases, read in frame from the first base. The TCR sequence derives from a woman aged 40 to 50 in good health. Some clones in this sample may be carry-over from other donors' samples. Sequencing input: PBMCs. Here the chain combines TRBV2 and TRBJ2-2; 10 bases in the junction line up with TRBD1. Read as DNA, the sequence is TGTGCCAGCAGGGACAGGGGGTTCACCGGGGAGCTGTTTTTT. This gives the protein CASRDRGFTGELFF.